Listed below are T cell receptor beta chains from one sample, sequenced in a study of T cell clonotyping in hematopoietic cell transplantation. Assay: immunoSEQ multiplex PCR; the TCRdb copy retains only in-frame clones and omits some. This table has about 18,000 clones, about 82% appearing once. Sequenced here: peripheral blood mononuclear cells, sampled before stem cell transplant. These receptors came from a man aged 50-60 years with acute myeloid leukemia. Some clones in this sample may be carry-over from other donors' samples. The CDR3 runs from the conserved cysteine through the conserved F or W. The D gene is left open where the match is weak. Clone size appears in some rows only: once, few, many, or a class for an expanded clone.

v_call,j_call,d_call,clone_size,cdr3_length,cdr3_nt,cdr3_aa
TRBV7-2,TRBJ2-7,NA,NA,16,TGTGCCAGCAGCCGCGGCGGCAGGGGAATCAACTACGAGCAGTACTTC,CASSRGGRGINYEQYF
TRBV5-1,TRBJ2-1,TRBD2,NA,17,TGCGCCAGCAGCATCTCTAGCGGGGGGACCTCCTACAATGAGCAGTTCTTC,CASSISSGGTSYNEQFF
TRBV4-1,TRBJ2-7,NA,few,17,TGCGCCAGCAGCCATTCGACCGGGACCGAAAACCCCTACGAGCAGTACTTC,CASSHSTGTENPYEQYF
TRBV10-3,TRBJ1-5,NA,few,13,TGTGCCATCAGTGAGCAGGGAGGTCAGCCCCAGCATTTT,CAISEQGGQPQHF
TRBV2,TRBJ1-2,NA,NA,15,TGTGCCAGCAGTGAAGCGCCGGAAAGCCGTAGGGGCTACACCTTC,CASSEAPESRRGYTF
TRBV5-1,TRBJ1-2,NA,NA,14,TGCGCCAGCAGCTTCCGGCCCGACCATGATGGCTACACCTTC,CASSFRPDHDGYTF
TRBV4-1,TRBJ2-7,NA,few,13,TGCGCCAGCAGCCAAGGGGATTCCTACGAGCAGTACTTC,CASSQGDSYEQYF
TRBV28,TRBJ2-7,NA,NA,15,TGTGCCAGCAGTTTCATGCTGGTGGGGTCCTACGAGCAGTACTTC,CASSFMLVGSYEQYF
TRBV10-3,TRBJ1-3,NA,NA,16,TGTGCCATCAGTGACCCGGGGGGGAACTCTGGAAACACCATATATTTT,CAISDPGGNSGNTIYF
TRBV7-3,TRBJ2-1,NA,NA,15,TGTGCCAGCAGCTTTAATCCGGGGTCCTACAATGAGCAGTTCTTC,CASSFNPGSYNEQFF
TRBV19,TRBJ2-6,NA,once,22,TGTGCCAGTAGTGATGTCATGGACCCCGGGAACCTTATTAGGGCTGGGGCCAACGTCCTGACTTTC,CASSDVMDPGNLIRAGANVLTF
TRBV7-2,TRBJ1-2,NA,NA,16,TGTGCCAGCAGCCCCCGACGGCATACGTCTAACTATGGCTACACCTTC,CASSPRRHTSNYGYTF
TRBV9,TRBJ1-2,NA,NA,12,TGTGCCAGCAGCCCCACCCCCTATGAGTGGACCTTC,CASSPTPYEWTF
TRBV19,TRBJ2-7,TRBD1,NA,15,TGTGCCAGTAGTTTCCGGTTGGGGACAGCTTACGAGCAGTACTTC,CASSFRLGTAYEQYF
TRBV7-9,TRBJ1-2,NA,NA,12,TGTGCCAGCAGCTCGGGGATCTATGGCTACACCTTC,CASSSGIYGYTF
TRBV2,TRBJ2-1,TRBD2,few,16,TGTGCCAGCAGTGAAAGACTAGCGGGGGGCTACAATGAGCAGTTCTTC,CASSERLAGGYNEQFF
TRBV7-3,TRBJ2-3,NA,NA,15,TGTGCCAGCAGCTCCTCGGGGTCCGACACAGATACGCAGTATTTT,CASSSSGSDTDTQYF
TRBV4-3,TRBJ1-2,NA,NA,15,TGCGCCAGCAGCCAAAAGCTGGACACCGACTATGGCTACACCTTC,CASSQKLDTDYGYTF
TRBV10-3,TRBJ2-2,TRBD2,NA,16,TGTGCCATCAAAGGAGGACTAGCGGCGAACACCGGGGAGCTGTTTTTT,CAIKGGLAANTGELFF
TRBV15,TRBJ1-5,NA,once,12,TGTGCCACCAGCTTAGGCCAGGAGCCCCAGCATTTT,CATSLGQEPQHF
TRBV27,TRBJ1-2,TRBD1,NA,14,TGTGCCAGCAGTTTTGGACAGGGGGGCTATGGCTACACCTTC,CASSFGQGGYGYTF
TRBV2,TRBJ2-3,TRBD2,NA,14,TGTGCCAGCAGTTTTCGGGGGGGGGACGATACGCAGTATTTT,CASSFRGGDDTQYF
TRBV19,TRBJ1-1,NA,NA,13,TGTGCCAGTATGGGGAGACGAAACACTGAAGCTTTCTTT,CASMGRRNTEAFF